This section outlines one T cell receptor beta chain sequence together with its context. Trimming cost V 0 bases and J 2 bases, with 15 bases left between them. Per the germline V gene, CDR1 is SGHTS and CDR2 is YDEGEE. The CDR3 is made up of 16 amino acids. These data originate in a study of T cell responses to AZD1222 COVID-19 vaccine. Profiling relied on immunoSEQ multiplex PCR, and the TCRdb table lists in-frame clones only, not all of them. The sample carries 90,000 to 150,000 clones, 70% to 90% recorded once. The chain is built from TRBV5-8 and TRBJ2-7, with D uncertain. The sequencing here drew on peripheral blood, taken on day 0 of AZD1222 vaccination. The TCR was taken from an adult in good health. In nucleotides, the CDR3 is TGTGCCAGCAGCTTGGCGATTAAGGGATCGACCTACGAGCAGTACTTC. Translating gives CASSLAIKGSTYEQYF.